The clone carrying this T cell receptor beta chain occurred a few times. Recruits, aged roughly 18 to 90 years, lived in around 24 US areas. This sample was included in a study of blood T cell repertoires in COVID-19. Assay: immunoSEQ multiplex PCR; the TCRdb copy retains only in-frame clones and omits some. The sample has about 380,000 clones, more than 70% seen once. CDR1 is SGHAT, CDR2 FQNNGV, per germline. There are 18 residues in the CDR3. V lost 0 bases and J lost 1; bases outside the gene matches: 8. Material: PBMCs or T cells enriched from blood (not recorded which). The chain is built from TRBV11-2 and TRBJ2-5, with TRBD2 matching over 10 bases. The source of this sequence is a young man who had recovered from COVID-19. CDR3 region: CASSLDWIAGGSQETQYF. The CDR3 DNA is TGTGCCAGCAGCTTAGATTGGATAGCGGGGGGATCCCAAGAGACCCAGTACTTC.